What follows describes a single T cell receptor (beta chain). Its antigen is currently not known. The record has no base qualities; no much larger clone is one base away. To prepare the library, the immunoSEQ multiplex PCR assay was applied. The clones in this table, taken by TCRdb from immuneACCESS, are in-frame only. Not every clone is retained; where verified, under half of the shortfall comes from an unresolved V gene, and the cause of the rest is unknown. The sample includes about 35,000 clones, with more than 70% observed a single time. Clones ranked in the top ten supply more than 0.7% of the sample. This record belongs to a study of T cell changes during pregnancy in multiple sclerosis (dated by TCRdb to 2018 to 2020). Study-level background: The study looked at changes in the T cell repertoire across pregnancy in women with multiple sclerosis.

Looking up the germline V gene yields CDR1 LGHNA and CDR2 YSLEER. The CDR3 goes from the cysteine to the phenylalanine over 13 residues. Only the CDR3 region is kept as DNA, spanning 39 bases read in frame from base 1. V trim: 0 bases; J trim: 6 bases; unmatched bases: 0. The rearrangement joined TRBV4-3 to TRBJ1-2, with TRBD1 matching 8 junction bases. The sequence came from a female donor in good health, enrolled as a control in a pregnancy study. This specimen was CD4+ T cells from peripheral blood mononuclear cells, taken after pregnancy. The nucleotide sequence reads TGCGCCAGCAGCCAAGACAGGGGGCATGGCTACACCTTC. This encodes CASSQDRGHGYTF.